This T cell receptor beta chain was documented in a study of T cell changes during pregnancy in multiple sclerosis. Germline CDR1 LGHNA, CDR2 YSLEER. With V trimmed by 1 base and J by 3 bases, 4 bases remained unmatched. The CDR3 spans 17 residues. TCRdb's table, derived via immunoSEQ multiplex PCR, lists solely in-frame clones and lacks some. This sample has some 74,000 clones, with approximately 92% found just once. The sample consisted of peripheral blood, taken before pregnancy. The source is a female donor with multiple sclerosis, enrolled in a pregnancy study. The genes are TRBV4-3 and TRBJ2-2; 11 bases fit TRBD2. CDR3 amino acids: CASSQAGTSGYTGELFF. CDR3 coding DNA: TGCGCCAGCAGCCAAGCCGGGACTAGCGGATACACCGGGGAGCTGTTTTTT.